This T cell receptor (beta chain) was identified in a study of T cell responses to AZD1222 COVID-19 vaccine. Using immunoSEQ multiplex PCR, the repertoire was profiled, and TCRdb retains in-frame clones only, with some absent. The sample carries tens of thousands of clones, about 92% recorded once. After removal of 0 bases from V and 6 bases from J, the junction contained 10 bases not matched to a gene. CDR3 length: 18 residues. The germline CDR1 and CDR2 sequences are WSHSY and SAAADI. The clonotype was recovered from an adult who received the AZD1222 COVID-19 vaccine. The chain carries TRBV10-2 and TRBJ2-1, with 11 bases aligning to TRBD2. The specimen comprised peripheral blood, sampled 28 days after the second AZD1222 dose. The CDR3 protein is CASSESGWGTSGSNEQFF. CDR3 coding DNA: TGCGCCAGCAGTGAGTCGGGTTGGGGGACTAGCGGATCCAATGAGCAGTTCTTC.